Only one count was recorded for the clone carrying this TCR beta chain. Germline loops: CDR1 LGHDT, CDR2 YNNKEL (reference sequence). The CDR3 consists of 14 residues. V lost 8 bases, J lost 0 bases, and 11 bases lay in between. This record belongs to a study of blood T cell repertoires in COVID-19. Study background: Samples taken during acute and convalescent COVID-19 were collected in the United States, Italy and Spain. Sources were T cells, B-cell-depleted T cells, or PBMCs; the material itself was cDNA or gDNA.

Authors' processing steps: Estimated nucleated cell counts came from reference gene primer amplification. Method: immunoSEQ multiplex PCR; TCRdb's copy keeps in-frame clones and lacks some. D and trimming come from the DNA, and the V and J calls and clone size come from that table. The data contain some 120,000 clones, about 87% of them seen just once; the ten biggest clones take up approximately 4%. Source material: peripheral blood. The clonotype originates from a woman aged 60-70 years with acute or convalescent COVID-19. The gene calls are TRBV3-1 (or the pseudogene TRBV3-2) and TRBJ1-5; tentative D call: TRBD1 (5 bases). The CDR3 DNA reads as TGTGCCAGCGGACAACACGCTAGCAATCAGCCCCAGCATTTT. Translating it yields CASGQHASNQPQHF.